This T cell receptor beta chain stems from a study of blood T cell repertoires in COVID-19. Across the study: The cDNA or gDNA used as material had been derived from T cells, B-cell-depleted T cells, or PBMCs.

Sequenced by immunoSEQ multiplex PCR; TCRdb stores in-frame clones only, minus some. The data contain approximately 91,000 clones, around three quarters of them seen just once; the ten biggest clones take up 7%. The sequence was obtained from a man aged 65-85 years with acute or convalescent COVID-19. The specimen was peripheral blood.

In nucleotides, the CDR3 is TGCGCCAGCAGCTTGGTGGGGACATTACGCACCGGGGAGCTGTTTTTT. It translates to CASSLVGTLRTGELFF. The gene calls are TRBV5-1 and TRBJ2-2, with D perhaps TRBD1 (6 bases). This CDR3 is built from 16 residues. With 0 bases removed from V and 4 bases from J, the gap between germline ends came to 13 bases. Germline V gene data show CDR1 as SGHRS and CDR2 as YFSETQ. The variable domain in full, with the rest retrieved from reference TRBV5-1 and TRBJ2-2, is KAGVTQTPRYLIKTRGQQVTLSCSPISGHRSVSWYQQTPGQGLQFLFEYFSETQRNKGNFPGRFSGRQFSNSRSEMNVSTLELGDSALYLCASSLVGTLRTGELFFGEGSRLTVL.